The rows below give T cell receptor beta chains drawn from one sample of a study of vaccination effects on CD4 cells after COVID-19. Clones were sequenced by immunoSEQ multiplex PCR, and TCRdb holds only the in-frame ones, with some missing. The data show over 55,000 clones, around 81% seen once. These receptors are not linked to any known antigen. The sequencing here drew on CD4+ T cells from PBMCs cultured with HCoV-229E spike peptides, taken before COVID-19 vaccination. The receptors were sampled from a human donor who received a COVID-19 vaccine. Each CDR3 is given with its conserved first and last residue. The D gene is left open where the match is weak.

V gene	J gene	D gene	CDR3 protein
TRBV30	TRBJ1-2	TRBD1	CAWVSGTGGNSNYGYTF
TRBV5-4	TRBJ2-5	-	CASSLIAQETQYF
TRBV29-1	TRBJ1-5	-	CSDGRGGQPQHF
TRBV5-1	TRBJ2-3	TRBD1	CASSKGQGVGFGTDTQYF
TRBV27	TRBJ2-5	-	CASSLKSGQETQYF
TRBV5-1	TRBJ2-1	TRBD2	CASSSSSGGVNEQFF
TRBV12-3/TRBV12-4	TRBJ1-1	-	CASSQGRGTEAFF
TRBV5-1	TRBJ2-3	-	CASSWAGLSTDTQYF
TRBV7-2	TRBJ2-6	-	CASSIYYSGANVLTF
TRBV9	TRBJ2-5	-	CASSTTVGAEETQYF
TRBV24-1	TRBJ1-1	TRBD1	CATSARTGGNTEAFF
TRBV4-1	TRBJ1-4	-	CASSQVTTNEKLFF
TRBV19	TRBJ2-5	-	CASTPPGAEETQYF
TRBV10-3	TRBJ1-1	-	CAISATTNTEAFF
TRBV5-6	TRBJ1-1	-	CASSVALNTEAFF
TRBV6-4	TRBJ2-3	TRBD2	CASSMTSATTDTQYF
TRBV5-4	TRBJ2-2	-	CASSLGAGSTGELFF
TRBV5-1	TRBJ1-1	-	CASSPTGNTEAFF
TRBV7-8	TRBJ1-5	TRBD1	CASSADRGQTSNQPQHF
TRBV19	TRBJ2-6	-	CASRSPRGTGANVLTF
TRBV3-1/TRBV3-2	TRBJ2-5	-	CASSQVRGAQETQYF
TRBV23-1	TRBJ2-5	-	CASSQPGRGGRWYQETQYF
TRBV24-1	TRBJ2-2	-	CATSDPSLGGTGELFF
TRBV7-3	TRBJ2-4	-	CASSLQGRGDIQYF
TRBV5-4	TRBJ1-5	-	CASSSSLRGSNSNQPQHF
TRBV7-8	TRBJ1-4	-	CASSLAVTGKLFF
TRBV10-3	TRBJ1-3	-	CAISVQGPGDTIYF
TRBV6-4	TRBJ2-5	-	CASSDWDTGGEGPETQYF
TRBV14	TRBJ1-3	-	CASSQDRPGSGNTIYF
TRBV7-9	TRBJ1-5	-	CASAVSNQPQHF
TRBV6-5	TRBJ1-4	TRBD1	CASSQPGQANEKLFF
TRBV2	TRBJ2-3	-	CASSKTRDTQYF
TRBV6-5	TRBJ2-3	TRBD1	CASRGTGESTDTQYF
TRBV29-1	TRBJ2-6	-	CSVETAGANVLTF
TRBV3-1/TRBV3-2	TRBJ1-2	-	CASSQRQGANYGYTF
TRBV15	TRBJ1-3	-	CATSREKGTGNTIYF
TRBV19	TRBJ1-2	-	CASGRTARDGYTF
TRBV30	TRBJ1-2	-	CAWSAGDYGYTF
TRBV5-4	TRBJ2-2	-	CASSLMMAANTGELFF
TRBV5-1	TRBJ2-4	TRBD1	CASSLRDRGNIQYF